Listed below are T cell receptor beta chains from one sample, sequenced in a study of OX40 agonist ivuxolimab in advanced cancers. The protocol was immunoSEQ multiplex PCR, while the TCRdb copy is restricted to in-frame clones and leaves out a portion. The sample has roughly 100,000 clones; around nine tenths are singletons. The starting material was CD4+ or CD8+ T cells sorted from blood, obtained in a trial of the OX40 agonist ivuxolimab. Receptors originate from an adult with an advanced solid tumor such as melanoma, head and neck, liver or kidney cancer. Both conserved end residues are part of each CDR3. The order of the fields is clone size, V gene, CDR3 length, D gene, J gene, CDR3 protein, CDR3 DNA. A D gene is named only where the DNA matches it firmly. Expanded clones are given a class, and other clones once, few, many or no size at all.

few	TRBV19	15	-	TRBJ2-2	CASSITGLPSGELFF	TGTGCCAGTAGTATAACCGGGCTACCCTCCGGGGAGCTGTTTTTT
-	TRBV6-6	16	-	TRBJ2-1	CASSYSRLSSYNEQFF	TGTGCCAGCAGTTACTCCCGACTATCCTCCTACAATGAGCAGTTCTTC
-	TRBV21-1	13	-	TRBJ1-5	CASSNRDHQPQHF	TGTGCCAGCAGCAACAGGGATCATCAGCCCCAGCATTTT
-	TRBV9	14	TRBD2	TRBJ2-2	CASKTSENTGELFF	TGTGCCAGCAAAACTAGCGAGAACACCGGGGAGCTGTTTTTT
few	TRBV11-1	18	TRBD1	TRBJ1-1	CASSFEGTGYGLSTEAFF	TGTGCCAGCAGCTTTGAAGGGACAGGGTATGGCCTTAGCACTGAAGCTTTCTTT
-	TRBV5-1	14	-	TRBJ1-4	CASSLQGGKEKLFF	TGCGCCAGCAGCTTGCAAGGGGGAAAAGAAAAACTGTTTTTT
once	TRBV5-1	15	-	TRBJ2-3	CASSPSDVSTDTQYF	TGCGCCAGCAGTCCTAGCGACGTTAGCACAGATACGCAGTATTTT
-	TRBV7-7	15	-	TRBJ2-2	CASSLGNGGVGELFF	TGTGCTAGCAGCCTGGGAAACGGCGGTGTCGGGGAGCTGTTTTTT
once	TRBV11-2	16	TRBD2	TRBJ2-3	CASSLVGGRAPDTQYF	TGTGCCAGCAGCTTAGTTGGTGGGAGGGCCCCAGATACGCAGTATTTT
-	TRBV5-5	16	TRBD1	TRBJ2-2	CASSRPWDRGTGELFF	TGTGCCAGCAGCCGACCCTGGGACAGGGGCACCGGGGAGCTGTTTTTT
-	TRBV4-3	16	TRBD2	TRBJ2-5	CASSQVYREGQGTQYF	TGCGCCAGCAGCCAAGTATATCGGGAGGGCCAGGGGACCCAGTACTTC
once	TRBV7-2	14	TRBD1	TRBJ2-7	CASSRGGWSYEQYF	TGTGCCAGCAGCCGAGGGGGCTGGTCCTACGAGCAGTACTTC
few	TRBV5-4	16	-	TRBJ2-2	CASSLPGAGWAGELFF	TGTGCCAGCAGCCTCCCCGGGGCAGGGTGGGCCGGGGAGCTGTTTTTT
-	TRBV2	16	TRBD2	TRBJ2-1	CASSEALTGGADEQFF	TGTGCCAGCAGTGAAGCGCTGACGGGGGGGGCCGATGAGCAGTTCTTC
-	TRBV9	15	-	TRBJ1-1	CASSVGAGSAAEAFF	TGTGCCAGCAGCGTAGGGGCAGGGTCGGCGGCTGAAGCTTTCTTT
few	TRBV2	12	-	TRBJ1-4	CASKSQLEKLFF	TGTGCCAGCAAGTCCCAACTTGAAAAACTGTTTTTT
-	TRBV21-1	17	-	TRBJ2-7	CASSKAIGLAGSYEQYF	TGTGCCAGCAGCAAAGCAATTGGCCTAGCGGGATCTTACGAGCAGTACTTC
-	TRBV19	13	TRBD1	TRBJ1-2	CASSLGTGDGYTF	TGTGCCAGTAGTCTCGGGACAGGGGATGGCTACACCTTC
-	TRBV6-1	11	-	TRBJ2-7	CASSRAYEQYF	TGTGCCAGCAGCCGCGCCTACGAGCAGTACTTC